The sequence of this TCR beta chain was determined in a study of T-cell memory formation after mild COVID-19. TCRdb re-derived calls from the 5' RACE reads in MiXCR, one entry per CDR3 protein. The profile shows 80,000 to 90,000 distinct CDR3 sequences, roughly 25% of them singletons. CDR3 size: 15 residues. Trimming removed 5 bases from V and 3 bases from J; junction bases left unmatched: 6. Per the germline V gene, CDR1 is LNHDA and CDR2 is SQIVND (reference sequence). Specimen: PBMCs or a T cell subset sorted from them (not recorded which). V and J are TRBV19 and TRBJ2-1; TRBD1 agrees at 8 bases. The receptor was derived from a man aged 18-30 years who had mild COVID-19 (a few samples of this study predate the infection). Cell type and time point are not known. The CDR3 loop is CASSVRQGIYNEQFF. The CDR3 coding sequence is TGTGCCAGTAGTGTTCGACAGGGGATCTACAATGAGCAGTTCTTC.